The 8 T cell receptor beta chains given below trace back to one sample, sequenced in a study of T cell responses to AZD1222 COVID-19 vaccine. Assay: immunoSEQ multiplex PCR; the TCRdb copy retains only in-frame clones and omits some. The repertoire consists of some 110,000 clones, with more than 75% occurring once and the leading ten covering 3.5%. The material sequenced was peripheral blood, taken 28 days after the second AZD1222 dose. These receptors all come from an adult who received the AZD1222 COVID-19 vaccine.

This clone was picked up one time. CDR3 nucleotides: TGTGCCAGTAGTATTCAGCGGGGGGGAATATATGAGCAGTTCTTC. This translates into CASSIQRGGIYEQFF. The J gene is TRBJ2-1, the V gene TRBV19, with 10 bases aligning to TRBD2. Trimming cost V 3 bases and J 8 bases; bases outside gene matches: 7. From germline, CDR1 is LNHDA and CDR2 SQIVND (reference sequence). The CDR3 extends over 15 amino acids.

The rearrangement uses TRBV7-6 and TRBJ1-2, with a tentative D call TRBD1 (5 bases). Trimming left V 6 bases short and J 3 bases short, with 17 bases between. CDR3 length equals 15 residues. Germline V CDR1 and CDR2: SGHVS, FNYEAQ. CDR3 nucleotide sequence: TGTGCCAGCAGTCAAGATGCTGGGGGGTACTATGGCTACACCTTC. Protein sequence: CASSQDAGGYYGYTF.

J is TRBJ2-5 and V is TRBV5-5; D uncertain. Germline V gene sequence: CDR1 SGHKS, CDR2 YYEKEE (reference sequence). V was pared by 6 bases and J by 5 bases, with 11 bases between. The CDR3 spans 12 residues. CDR3 protein: CASTRGGETQYF. As DNA, the CDR3 is TGTGCCAGCACTCGAGGTGGGGAGACCCAGTACTTC.

The chain has TRBV7-2 and TRBJ1-1, with a possible D match to TRBD1 (5 bases). The ends were cut back, 7 bases at V and 10 bases at J, with 16 bases in the middle. The V gene's germline CDR1 is SGHTA and CDR2 FQGNSA. The CDR3 length is 12 residues. The CDR3 reads CASTSVGGVAFF. CDR3 sequence (DNA): TGTGCCAGCACCTCGGTCGGGGGAGTAGCTTTCTTT.

This sequence joins TRBV9 and TRBJ2-3; D is possibly TRBD2 (5 bases). From germline, CDR1 is SGDLS and CDR2 YYNGEE. This CDR3 spans 16 amino acids. Between the trimmed V and J ends, which lost 0 bases and 2 bases, there was a span of 13 bases. CDR3 sequence reads: CASSVAPAGATDTQYF. The CDR3 bases are TGTGCCAGCAGCGTAGCCCCCGCGGGTGCCACAGATACGCAGTATTTT.

The V call is TRBV28, the J call TRBJ1-2, with D possibly TRBD1 on 5 matching bases. The V gene lost 3 bases and the J gene lost 0 bases, with 8 bases spanning the gap. The CDR3 has 14 amino acids. The V gene's germline CDR1 is MDHEN and CDR2 SYDVKM. The CDR3 DNA is TGTGCCAGCAGTTTGGGGGGGGCTAACTATGGCTACACCTTC. This translates into CASSLGGANYGYTF.

CDR3 residues: CASRAPTSGEGDTQYF. The DNA for the CDR3 is TGCGCCAGCAGGGCCCCCACTAGCGGGGAAGGGGATACGCAGTATTTT. This rearrangement joins TRBV10-1 to TRBJ2-3; 10 bases agree with TRBD2. The length of the CDR3 is 16 residues. Germline V gene data show CDR1 as WNHNN and CDR2 as SYGVQD (reference sequence). V lost 6 bases to trimming and J lost 6 bases; unmatched junction nucleotides: 12.

The chain recombines TRBV28 with TRBJ1-6; D gene unclear. Deletions cut 2 bases from V and 8 bases from J, with 13 bases between. The V gene's germline CDR1 is MDHEN and CDR2 SYDVKM. This CDR3 is 15 amino acids long. CDR3 nucleotides: TGTGCCAGCAGTTTAGGAACTCATCGTGATTCACCCCTCCACTTT. This codes for CASSLGTHRDSPLHF.